The following is a T cell receptor beta chain sequence with its context. The antigen remains unidentified. The data were produced by immunoSEQ multiplex PCR, yet TCRdb's version contains in-frame clones alone and is incomplete. The repertoire consists of almost 85,000 clones, with about 82% occurring once and the leading ten covering approximately 2.3%. Noted time point: week 23, last vaccination. One vaccine dose held 300 ug of mutant IDH1 20-mer peptide and came with topical imiquimod. These data come from a study of a mutant IDH1 vaccine in newly diagnosed glioma. Turning to the study itself: Prior therapy was radiotherapy, temozolomide, or both; most received both.

V was cut by 0 bases and J by 8 bases, with 10 bases left in between. CDR3 length equals 14 residues. Germline assignment: CDR1 LGHNA and CDR2 YSLEER. Study observations and caveats: Immune responses arising from the vaccine appeared in 80% to 95% of patients.

J is TRBJ1-4 and V is TRBV4-3; TRBD1 might be the D (6 bases). The receptor comes from a young man with glioma. Some clones in this sample may be carry-over from other donors' samples. The sample was PBMCs, taken from a glioma patient whose treatment included an IDH1 peptide vaccine. In nucleotides, the CDR3 is TGCGCCAGCAGCCAAGATATCGGACAGGAAAAACTGTTTTTT. This codes for CASSQDIGQEKLFF.